This T cell receptor beta chain was recorded in a study of Ad26.COV2.S vaccination and SARS-CoV-2 variants. Study-wide background: As a participant in COV1001, the donor was in the Ad26.COV2.S trial arm. Dosing was one shot or two shots 56 days apart.

Specified treatment: 15 to 20 received Ad26.COV2.S at low or high dose, single or two shots; 5 received placebo; per-sample allocation not given. After the first vaccine or placebo injection, samples were drawn on day 63. Recruitment in Boston yielded a donor of adult age, 18-55 years. This clone was seen more than once but under ten times. The antigen remains undetermined. Whole-study results and caveats: Substantial breadth was reported for post-vaccination spike-specific CD8+ and CD4+ T cells.

This CDR3 has 15 amino acids. The V and J ends lost 6 bases and 4 bases respectively, with 13 bases between them. The V gene's germline CDR1 is MGHDK and CDR2 SYGVNS. TCRdb keeps only in-frame clones here, not all; method: immunoSEQ multiplex PCR. The sample lists about 350,000 clones, roughly 84% occurring once. V and J are TRBV25-1 and TRBJ1-6, with D perhaps matching TRBD1 (6 bases). This material consisted of peripheral blood, taken in a trial of Ad26.COV2.S vaccine versus placebo. The receptor's source is a person aged 18 to 65 who received the Ad26.COV2.S COVID-19 vaccine or a placebo. The DNA of the CDR3 is TGTGCCAGCAGACGACAGGCCATATATAATTCACCCCTCCACTTT. Protein: CASRRQAIYNSPLHF.